The 15 T cell receptor beta chains given below trace back to one sample, sequenced in a study of CD8 T cells in Susac syndrome. Reverse transcription of 0.5 to 1 ug RNA was performed with random hexamers. TCRdb reprocessed the immunoSEQ multiplex PCR reads with MiXCR, giving one entry per CDR3 protein. The data show 200,000 to 250,000 distinct CDR3 sequences, 95% seen once. Sequencing input: CD4+ T cells from PBMCs. The source is a human donor with multiple sclerosis.

This clonotype has a single count. J is TRBJ1-5 and V is TRBV29-1; TRBD1 agrees at 11 bases. This CDR3 has 13 residues. Trimming took 6 bases from V and 6 from J; bases not matched to a gene: 4. Germline V lookup: CDR1 SQVTM, CDR2 ANQGSEA. This CDR3 is CSVGQGVGQPQHF. The CDR3 region has the DNA TGCAGCGTGGGACAGGGGGTCGGTCAGCCCCAGCATTTT. The full variable domain, its missing parts supplied by reference TRBV29-1 and TRBJ1-5, is SAVISQKPSRDICQRGTSLTIQCQVDSQVTMMFWYRQQPGQSLTLIATANQGSEATYESGFVIDKFPISRPNLTFSTLTVSNMSPEDSSIYLCSVGQGVGQPQHFGDGTRLSIL.

The V gene is TRBV12-3 or TRBV12-4, the J gene TRBJ2-3, with D uncertain. V shed 7 bases and J shed 1 base, with 15 bases lying between them. The length of the CDR3 is 15 residues. The chain's CDR3 is CASTTRSFGTDTQYF. CDR3 bases: TGTGCCAGCACCACTCGGAGCTTTGGCACAGATACGCAGTATTTT.

V is TRBV7-9 and J is TRBJ2-5; D ambiguous. Germline-derived CDR1 and CDR2 are SEHNR and FQNEAQ (reference sequence). Trimming shortened V by 7 bases and J by 2 bases, and 17 bases separated the two germline ends. The CDR3 has 15 residues. CDR3 sequence reads: CASTPQEVLQETQYF. The CDR3 DNA reads as TGTGCCAGCACGCCTCAAGAGGTGTTGCAAGAGACCCAGTACTTC.

This clonotype was observed a single time. The gene calls are TRBV15 and TRBJ2-6; no firm D call. The CDR3 is 13 amino acids. CDR1 is LNHNV, CDR2 YYDKDF, per germline (reference sequence). Trimming took 6 bases from V and 6 from J, leaving 9 bases between them. Written as DNA, the CDR3 is TGTGCCACCAGGATCGGCTCGGCCAACGTCCTGACTTTC. This encodes CATRIGSANVLTF.

V gene TRBV3-1 combines with J gene TRBJ2-7, with D perhaps matching TRBD1 (5 bases). CDR1 LGHDT and CDR2 YNNKEL come from the germline V gene (reference sequence). The CDR3 runs to 15 residues. The V end lost 1 base, the J end lost 1 base, and 11 bases lay between the germline ends. Here the CDR3 reads CASSQGADSSYEQYV. In DNA form, the CDR3 reads TGTGCCAGCAGCCAAGGGGCAGACAGTTCCTACGAGCAGTACGTC.

The chain carries TRBV12-3 or TRBV12-4 and TRBJ1-4; a possible D gene is TRBD1 (5 bases). This CDR3 is built from 14 residues. The V gene lost 1 base and the J gene lost 7 bases, with 10 bases spanning the gap. The CDR3 DNA reads TGTGCCAGCAGTTTAGGAGGGGTTCGTGAAAAACTGTTTTTT. It encodes CASSLGGVREKLFF.

The gene calls are TRBV12-3 or TRBV12-4 and TRBJ2-5; a possible D gene is TRBD2 (6 bases). This CDR3 is built from 16 residues. The germline V and J ends were trimmed by 6 bases and 5 bases, with 22 bases remaining between them. The DNA of the CDR3 is TGTGCCAGCAGCCCAAACCCGACTAGTACCTCGGAGACCCAGTACTTC. Translation: CASSPNPTSTSETQYF.

The V call is TRBV11-2, the J call TRBJ2-3, with D perhaps matching TRBD2 (5 bases). The CDR3 loop spans 13 amino acids. Trimming pared 5 bases from V and 2 bases from J, leaving 8 bases between. Germline V gene data show CDR1 as SGHAT and CDR2 as FQNNGV. CDR3 bases: TGTGCCAGCAGCCCTGACTACACAGATACGCAGTATTTT. Protein sequence: CASSPDYTDTQYF. The entire variable domain, with the rest obtained from reference TRBV11-2 and TRBJ2-3, is as follows: EAGVAQSPRYKIIEKRQSVAFWCNPISGHATLYWYQQILGQGPKLLIQFQNNGVVDDSQLPKDRFSAERLKGVDSTLKIQPAKLEDSAVYLCASSPDYTDTQYFGPGTRLTVL.

The chain couples TRBV5-6 to TRBJ2-7, with TRBD1 matching over 7 bases. Germline V gives CDR1 SGHDT, CDR2 YYEEEE. The CDR3 is made up of 15 amino acids. Unmatched junction bases numbered 7, after V lost 2 bases and J lost 2 bases. The DNA for the CDR3 is TGTGCCAGCAGCTTTATTGACAGGGTAGCCTACGAGCAGTACGTC. This translates into CASSFIDRVAYEQYV.

A single count supports this clonotype. The V gene is TRBV29-1, the J gene TRBJ2-2, with 11 bases aligning to TRBD2. This CDR3 contains 14 residues. The germline gives CDR1 SQVTM, CDR2 ANQGSEA. The J segment lost 2 bases and the V segment lost 7 bases, leaving 3 bases of the junction unmatched. CDR3 protein: CSAGTSGNTGELFF. Written as DNA, the CDR3 is TGCAGCGCCGGGACTAGCGGTAACACCGGGGAGCTGTTTTTT.

This clonotype has only one observation. This sequence joins TRBV12-3 or TRBV12-4 and TRBJ2-5; TRBD2 agrees at 11 bases. Trimming at V came to 5 bases and at J to 5 bases, leaving 10 bases not matched to a gene. The CDR3 contains 16 residues. This CDR3 is CASSLYSGGALETQYF. For the CDR3, the DNA is TGTGCCAGCAGTCTCTATAGCGGGGGGGCCCTGGAGACCCAGTACTTC.

This chain connects TRBV9 to TRBJ2-3; possible D gene TRBD1, 5 bases. This CDR3 spans 15 amino acids. Per germline, CDR1 SGDLS and CDR2 YYNGEE. With 4 bases removed from V and 1 base from J, the gap between germline ends came to 13 bases. The DNA of the CDR3 is TGTGCCAGCAGCCCAGACGCAGGGCGCACAGATACGCAGTATTTT. Translation: CASSPDAGRTDTQYF.

The chain couples TRBV20-1 to TRBJ2-1, with D perhaps assigned TRBD1 or TRBD2 (6 bases each). This CDR3 spans 14 amino acids. Germline V gives CDR1 DFQATT, CDR2 SNEGSKA (reference sequence). V was cut by 5 bases and J by 4 bases, with 15 bases left in between. The CDR3 region has the DNA TGCAGTGCTCCCGGGGGCCGGGGTTACAATGAGCAGTTCTTC. Amino acid sequence: CSAPGGRGYNEQFF.

This clonotype has just one count. The V and J genes are TRBV27 and TRBJ2-7; perhaps TRBD1 as D (6 bases). Per germline, CDR1 MNHEY and CDR2 SMNVEV (reference sequence). V was pared by 6 bases and J by 1 base, with 13 bases between. This CDR3 spans 14 amino acids. Written as DNA, the CDR3 is TGTGCCAGCAGGAAGGGGGAGAATTCCTACGAGCAGTACTTC. Translation: CASRKGENSYEQYF.

The CDR3 spells CSVGKTYGYTF. The CDR3 coding sequence is TGCAGTGTCGGGAAGACCTATGGCTACACCTTC. V is TRBV20-1 and J is TRBJ1-2, with no clear D. V was cut by 7 bases and J by 4 bases, with 10 bases left in between. This CDR3 region has 11 residues. Germline V gene lookup returns CDR1 DFQATT and CDR2 SNEGSKA (reference sequence).